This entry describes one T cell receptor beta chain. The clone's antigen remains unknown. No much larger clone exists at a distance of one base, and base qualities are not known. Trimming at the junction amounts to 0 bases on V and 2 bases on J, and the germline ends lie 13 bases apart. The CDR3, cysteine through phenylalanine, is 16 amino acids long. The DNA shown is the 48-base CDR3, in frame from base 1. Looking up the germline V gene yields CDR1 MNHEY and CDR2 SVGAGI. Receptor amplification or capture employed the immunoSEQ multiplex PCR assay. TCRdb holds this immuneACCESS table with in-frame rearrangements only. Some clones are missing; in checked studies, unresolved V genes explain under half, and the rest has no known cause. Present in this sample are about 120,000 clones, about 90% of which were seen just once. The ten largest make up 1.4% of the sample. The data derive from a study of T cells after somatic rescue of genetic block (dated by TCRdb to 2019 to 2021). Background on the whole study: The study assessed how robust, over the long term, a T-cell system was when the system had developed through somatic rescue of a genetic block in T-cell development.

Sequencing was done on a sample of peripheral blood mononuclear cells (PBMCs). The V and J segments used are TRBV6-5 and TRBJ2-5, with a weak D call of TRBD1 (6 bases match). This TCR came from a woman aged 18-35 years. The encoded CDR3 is CASSYSFTTGQETQYF. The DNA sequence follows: TGTGCCAGCAGTTACTCGTTTACGACAGGACAAGAGACCCAGTACTTC.